The rows below give T cell receptor beta chains drawn from one sample of a study of cytomegalovirus exposure and HLA in healthy donors. The assay was immunoSEQ multiplex PCR, and TCRdb's table has in-frame clones only and misses some. The sample yields about 250,000 clones, more than 75% seen once. The material sequenced was PBMCs. The source of these receptors is a girl aged 2-15 years in good health and CMV-seronegative. CDR3s include the opening cysteine and the closing phenylalanine or tryptophan. The D gene is left open where the match is weak. Clone size, where shown, is once, few, many, or a class for clones that have expanded.

CDR3aa	CDR3nt	abundance	d_gene	v_gene	j_gene	len
CATTADRGLYEKLFF	TGTGCCACCACCGCGGACAGGGGGCTTTATGAAAAACTGTTTTTT	.	TRBD1	TRBV15	TRBJ1-4	15
CTSSHSGTSIYNEQFF	TGCACCAGCAGCCACTCCGGGACTAGTATTTACAATGAGCAGTTCTTC	.	.	TRBV1	TRBJ2-1	16
CASSVDPWTSSTDTQYF	TGTGCCAGCAGCGTAGACCCGTGGACTAGCAGCACAGATACGCAGTATTTT	.	TRBD2	TRBV9	TRBJ2-3	17
CASSLGQAYTF	TGCGCCAGCAGCCTCGGACAGGCCTACACCTTC	once	TRBD1	TRBV5-1	TRBJ1-2	11
CASSFGQGISYEQYF	TGTGCCAGCAGTTTCGGCCAGGGGATCTCCTACGAGCAGTACTTC	.	.	TRBV27	TRBJ2-7	15
CASPSGTGGEQYF	TGTGCCAGCCCCTCCGGGACAGGGGGGGAGCAGTACTTC	few	TRBD1	TRBV2	TRBJ2-7	13
CAISEGTGLYGYTF	TGTGCCATCAGTGAGGGGACAGGGTTATATGGCTACACCTTC	.	TRBD1	TRBV10-3	TRBJ1-2	14
CASIRTSGAVDTQYF	TGTGCCAGCATTCGGACTAGCGGGGCGGTAGATACGCAGTATTTT	.	TRBD2	TRBV2	TRBJ2-3	15
CAISESTSGSYEQYF	TGTGCCATCAGTGAGTCGACTAGCGGGAGCTACGAGCAGTACTTC	.	TRBD2	TRBV10-3	TRBJ2-7	15
CASSTGTGKGDQPQHF	TGTGCCAGTAGCACCGGGACAGGGAAGGGAGATCAGCCCCAGCATTTT	once	TRBD1	TRBV19	TRBJ1-5	16
CASSEMAVAYEQYF	TGCGCCAGCAGTGAGATGGCAGTGGCCTACGAGCAGTACTTC	once	.	TRBV10-2	TRBJ2-7	14
CAWSVDGAIYGYTF	TGTGCCTGGAGTGTTGATGGGGCTATCTATGGCTACACCTTC	once	.	TRBV30	TRBJ1-2	14
CASRPGQVPFGGGRDTQYF	TGCGCCAGCAGGCCGGGACAGGTTCCGTTCGGCGGCGGGAGAGATACGCAGTATTTT	.	.	TRBV5-1	TRBJ2-3	19
CASSAQGATTEAFF	TGCGCCAGCAGCGCCCAGGGGGCGACCACTGAAGCTTTCTTT	.	TRBD1	TRBV5-1	TRBJ1-1	14
CASSFGTSGGKETQYF	TGCGCCAGCAGCTTCGGGACTAGCGGGGGGAAGGAGACCCAGTACTTC	.	TRBD2	TRBV5-1	TRBJ2-5	16
CASRPGTGFSPLHF	TGTGCCAGCAGGCCCGGGACAGGGTTTTCACCCCTCCACTTT	once	TRBD1	TRBV2	TRBJ1-6	14
CASSLVRGLAIYEQYF	TGTGCCAGCAGCTTAGTTCGCGGACTGGCTATCTACGAGCAGTACTTC	.	.	TRBV7-9	TRBJ2-7	16
CASSLRLTGSSYEQYF	TGTGCCAGCAGCTTAAGGCTGACAGGGAGCTCCTACGAGCAGTACTTC	.	TRBD1	TRBV7-8	TRBJ2-7	16
CASSPGGGSYNEQFF	TGTGCCAGCTCACCAGGGGGGGGCTCCTACAATGAGCAGTTCTTC	.	TRBD2	TRBV18	TRBJ2-1	15
CASSLSAYEQYF	TGTGCCAGCAGCTTAAGCGCCTACGAGCAGTACTTC	.	.	TRBV7-9	TRBJ2-7	12
CASSRGGLNTEAFF	TGCGCCAGCAGCCGGGGCGGATTGAACACTGAAGCTTTCTTT	.	.	TRBV4-1	TRBJ1-1	14
CASRDRGHRLNYEQYF	TGCGCCAGCAGGGACAGGGGGCATCGGTTGAACTACGAGCAGTACTTC	once	TRBD1	TRBV10-2	TRBJ2-7	16
CASNRGNQPQHF	TGTGCCAGCAACAGGGGTAATCAGCCCCAGCATTTT	.	TRBD1	TRBV6-5	TRBJ1-5	12
CASRAGTYEQYF	TGTGCCAGCAGGGCAGGGACCTACGAGCAGTACTTC	.	.	TRBV6-1	TRBJ2-7	12
CAIRGLAGANNEQFF	TGTGCCATCAGGGGACTAGCGGGAGCGAACAATGAGCAGTTCTTC	.	TRBD2	TRBV10-3	TRBJ2-1	15
CASRDSSGNTIYF	TGTGCCAGCCGAGACAGCTCTGGAAACACCATATATTTT	.	.	TRBV6-1	TRBJ1-3	13
CASSGTGLYEQYF	TGTGCCAGTTCCGGGACAGGGCTATACGAGCAGTACTTC	.	TRBD1	TRBV18	TRBJ2-7	13
CASSPPGQGGQPQHF	TGTGCCAGCAGTCCGCCTGGACAGGGAGGTCAGCCCCAGCATTTT	few	TRBD1	TRBV6-1	TRBJ1-5	15
CASSFRTGANYGYTF	TGTGCCAGCAGCTTCCGGACAGGGGCTAACTATGGCTACACCTTC	few	TRBD1	TRBV7-2	TRBJ1-2	15
CASMGTGVEKLFF	TGTGCCAGCATGGGGACAGGGGTTGAAAAACTGTTTTTT	.	TRBD1	TRBV6-1	TRBJ1-4	13
CASSYSTQGMGGYTF	TGTGCCAGCAGTTACTCGACCCAGGGGATGGGTGGCTACACCTTC	.	.	TRBV6-5	TRBJ1-2	15
CASSEALAYNEQFF	TGTGCCAGCAGTGAAGCGCTAGCCTACAATGAGCAGTTCTTC	.	.	TRBV25-1	TRBJ2-1	14
CASSLVTSGRLYNEQFF	TGTGCCAGCAGCTTGGTTACTAGCGGGAGATTATACAATGAGCAGTTCTTC	.	TRBD2	TRBV5-8	TRBJ2-1	17
CASSPTTGGLAQYF	TGTGCCAGCAGCCCAACGACAGGGGGGTTGGCTCAGTACTTC	.	TRBD1	TRBV7-2	TRBJ2-4	14
CASSEWGGTQYF	TGCGCCAGCAGTGAGTGGGGGGGTACGCAGTATTTT	.	TRBD2	TRBV10-2	TRBJ2-3	12
CASSRTGRGIRETQYF	TGTGCCAGCAGCCGGACTGGTAGGGGGATTCGAGAGACCCAGTACTTC	once	.	TRBV7-7	TRBJ2-5	16
CASSLAGGPFSEQFF	TGTGCCAGCAGCCTAGCGGGGGGGCCTTTTAGTGAGCAGTTCTTC	.	TRBD2	TRBV11-2	TRBJ2-1	15
CASSLTLNQDKAFF	TGCGCCAGCAGCTTGACCCTAAACCAGGATAAAGCTTTCTTT	.	.	TRBV5-1	TRBJ1-1	14
CAISEAGPTSDTQYF	TGTGCCATCAGTGAGGCAGGGCCCACCTCAGATACGCAGTATTTT	.	.	TRBV10-3	TRBJ2-3	15
CASRAGYNQPQHF	TGTGCCAGCCGGGCAGGGTACAATCAGCCCCAGCATTTT	.	.	TRBV6-5	TRBJ1-5	13
CASSFITGGRDYTF	TGCGCCAGCAGTTTTATAACAGGGGGCCGAGACTACACCTTC	.	TRBD1	TRBV5-1	TRBJ1-2	14
CASSPGSYEQYF	TGTGCCAGCAGTCCGGGATCCTACGAGCAGTACTTC	once	.	TRBV6-6	TRBJ2-7	12
CASGPTGTAGELFF	TGTGCCAGCGGCCCGACAGGGACGGCCGGGGAGCTGTTTTTT	.	TRBD1	TRBV6-1	TRBJ2-2	14
CASSLRGAGGLSGNTIYF	TGTGCCAGCAGCTTACGGGGGGCAGGGGGCCTCTCTGGAAACACCATATATTTT	.	TRBD1	TRBV7-9	TRBJ1-3	18
CASSQRDKEGNMNTEAFF	TGTGCCAGCAGCCAGCGGGACAAGGAGGGAAACATGAACACTGAAGCTTTCTTT	.	.	TRBV13	TRBJ1-1	18
CASSLGTSSYNEQFF	TGCGCCAGCAGCCTTGGGACTAGCTCCTACAATGAGCAGTTCTTC	.	TRBD2	TRBV4-1	TRBJ2-1	15
CSGHGSGNTIYF	TGCAGTGGACATGGCTCTGGAAACACCATATATTTT	.	.	TRBV29-1	TRBJ1-3	12
CASSLAPAGELFF	TGTGCCAGCAGCTTGGCTCCGGCCGGGGAGCTGTTTTTT	once	.	TRBV5-4	TRBJ2-2	13
CASSHRDRQEKLFF	TGCGCCAGCAGCCACCGGGACAGACAGGAAAAACTGTTTTTT	.	TRBD1	TRBV4-1	TRBJ1-4	14
CASSLGTTGRETQYF	TGCGCCAGCAGCTTAGGGACTACAGGGAGGGAGACCCAGTACTTC	.	.	TRBV5-1	TRBJ2-5	15
CSSSFPKRELDNEQFF	TGTTCCAGCAGCTTCCCCAAGCGGGAGCTTGACAATGAGCAGTTCTTC	.	TRBD2	TRBV7-9	TRBJ2-1	16
CASSLDGGASEQYF	TGTGCCAGCAGCTTAGATGGGGGGGCGTCCGAGCAGTACTTC	.	.	TRBV7-3	TRBJ2-7	14
CASSLTSGGQQETQYF	TGCGCCAGCAGCTTGACTAGCGGGGGGCAACAAGAGACCCAGTACTTC	.	TRBD2	TRBV5-1	TRBJ2-5	16
CASRATGTEAFF	TGTGCCAGCAGGGCGACAGGGACTGAAGCTTTCTTT	.	TRBD1	TRBV6-6	TRBJ1-1	12
CASSFDRDEQFF	TGTGCCAGCAGCTTCGACAGGGATGAGCAGTTCTTC	once	TRBD1	TRBV7-9	TRBJ2-1	12
CSVDSPLAGVVNEQFF	TGCAGCGTTGACTCCCCTCTAGCGGGAGTGGTGAATGAGCAGTTCTTC	once	TRBD2	TRBV29-1	TRBJ2-1	16
CAWSVLYRTQYF	TGTGCCTGGAGTGTTCTCTACCGTACGCAGTATTTT	.	.	TRBV30	TRBJ2-3	12
CASSYGPRGETQYF	TGTGCCAGCAGTTACGGACCCCGGGGAGAGACCCAGTACTTC	.	.	TRBV6-5	TRBJ2-5	14
CASSLGNIWEGGYTF	TGTGCCAGCAGTCTTGGCAACATTTGGGAGGGTGGCTACACCTTC	.	.	TRBV4-2	TRBJ1-2	15
CAWSPGQGPYEQYF	TGTGCCTGGAGCCCCGGACAGGGCCCTTACGAGCAGTACTTC	.	TRBD1	TRBV30	TRBJ2-7	14